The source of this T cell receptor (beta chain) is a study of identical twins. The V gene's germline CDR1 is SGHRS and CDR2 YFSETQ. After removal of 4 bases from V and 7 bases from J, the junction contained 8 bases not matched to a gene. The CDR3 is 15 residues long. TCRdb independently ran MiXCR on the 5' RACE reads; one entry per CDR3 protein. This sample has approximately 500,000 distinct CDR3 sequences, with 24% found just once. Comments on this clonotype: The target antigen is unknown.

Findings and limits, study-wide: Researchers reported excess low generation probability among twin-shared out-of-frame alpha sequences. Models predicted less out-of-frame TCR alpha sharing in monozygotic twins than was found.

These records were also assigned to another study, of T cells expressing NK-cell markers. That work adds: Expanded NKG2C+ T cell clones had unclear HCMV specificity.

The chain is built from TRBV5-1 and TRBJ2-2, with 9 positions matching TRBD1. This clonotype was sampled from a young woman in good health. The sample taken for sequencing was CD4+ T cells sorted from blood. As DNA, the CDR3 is TGCGCCAGCAGCCGGGAAGGACAGGGGAACGGGGAGCTGTTTTTT. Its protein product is CASSREGQGNGELFF.